This passage covers 27 T cell receptor beta chains from one sample sequenced in a study of shared clonotypes between healthy human individuals. Naive CD8 cells comprised CD45RO-negative, CCR7-positively selected cells, excluding terminally differentiated effector memory CD45RA+ cells. Produced via immunoSEQ multiplex PCR; TCRdb's table is partial and in-frame only. The repertoire holds 560,000 or so clones, around 96% seen once, with around 0.1% in the top ten. The sequenced material came from naive CD8+ T cells sorted from blood. The source is a woman aged 25-40 years in good health.

This sequence joins TRBV29-1 and TRBJ2-7, with D perhaps TRBD2 (7 bases). The CDR3 is 17 residues long. Trimming cost V 0 bases and J 8 bases, with 26 bases left between them. Germline assignment: CDR1 SQVTM and CDR2 ANQGSEA. The CDR3 here is CSVEDRGGPDWSFQQYF. As DNA, the CDR3 is TGCAGCGTTGAAGATAGGGGGGGCCCCGACTGGAGTTTCCAGCAGTACTTC.

V usage is TRBV9 and J usage is TRBJ1-4, with D possibly being TRBD1 (6 bases). The germline gives CDR1 SGDLS, CDR2 YYNGEE. The V end was cut by 4 bases, the J end by 5 bases, with 12 bases between. The CDR3 is made up of 14 amino acids. In nucleotides, the CDR3 is TGTGCCAGCAGCAACAGGGAATTCAATGAAAAACTGTTTTTT. It is translated as CASSNREFNEKLFF.

This clone was recorded a few times. V usage is TRBV14 and J usage is TRBJ2-7, with D possibly TRBD2 on 5 matching bases. The germline CDR1 and CDR2 sequences are SGHDN and FVKESK. The CDR3 sequence is 16 residues long. V dropped 1 base and J dropped 5 bases, with 18 bases sitting between them. For the CDR3, the DNA is TGTGCCAGCAGCCAAGCACCAAGAGGGCCGATGGACGAGCAGTACTTC. Residues: CASSQAPRGPMDEQYF.

The rearrangement uses TRBV6-5 and TRBJ2-3; no definite D call. The CDR3 runs to 15 residues. V lost 4 bases and J 2 bases, leaving 13 bases between the germline ends. Germline assignment: CDR1 MNHEY and CDR2 SVGAGI. The CDR3 DNA follows: TGTGCCAGCAGTTCCCGCATCCCCCCCACAGATACGCAGTATTTT. Protein product: CASSSRIPPTDTQYF.

The chain links TRBV5-5 to TRBJ2-7; D is unclear. Trimming shortened V by 1 base and J by 4 bases, and 6 bases separated the two germline ends. Germline V gene sequence: CDR1 SGHKS, CDR2 YYEKEE (reference sequence). CDR3 length: 12 amino acids. The CDR3 DNA follows: TGTGCCAGCAGCTTGAGAGAATACGAGCAGTACTTC. Amino acids: CASSLREYEQYF.

The chain has TRBV4-2 and TRBJ1-5; D gene unclear. Germline-derived CDR1 and CDR2 are LGHNA and YNFKEQ. The CDR3 sequence is 16 residues long. The V end was cut by 0 bases, the J end by 2 bases, with 11 bases between. CDR3 DNA: TGTGCCAGCAGCCAAGACGGGTTTACTCGCAATCAGCCCCAGCATTTT. Its protein is CASSQDGFTRNQPQHF.

V is TRBV7-6 and J is TRBJ2-7, with D possibly being TRBD1 (7 bases). The CDR3 extends over 15 amino acids. V gave up 5 bases and J gave up 1 base, with 15 bases separating them. The V gene's germline CDR1 is SGHVS and CDR2 FNYEAQ. The CDR3 DNA reads as TGTGCCAGCAGCAACCGACAGGGAGGATCCTACGAGCAGTACTTC. Its protein is CASSNRQGGSYEQYF. The whole variable domain, remainder taken from reference TRBV7-6 and TRBJ2-7, is GAGVSQSPRYKVTKRGQDVALRCDPISGHVSLYWYRQALGQGPEFLTYFNYEAQQDKSGLPNDRFSAERPEGSISTLTIQRTEQRDSAMYRCASSNRQGGSYEQYFGPGTRLTVT.

The V and J genes are TRBV4-2 and TRBJ2-7; 10 positions match TRBD2. This CDR3 region has 15 residues. J was trimmed by 7 bases and V by 1 base; bases with no gene match: 7. Germline V lookup: CDR1 LGHNA, CDR2 YNFKEQ. The CDR3 DNA follows: TGTGCCAGCAGCCAAGTAGAAAGCGGGAGGGGGGAGCAGTACTTC. It translates to CASSQVESGRGEQYF.

This chain joins TRBV4-1 and TRBJ1-4; no clear D gene. This CDR3 is built from 14 residues. Germline CDR1 MGHRA, CDR2 YSYEKL. Trimming removed 4 bases from V and 0 bases from J, with 6 bases in between. CDR3 region: CASSLVATNEKLFF. The CDR3 bases are TGCGCCAGCAGCCTCGTTGCAACTAATGAAAAACTGTTTTTT.

The gene calls are TRBV9 and TRBJ2-7; 7 nucleotides align to TRBD2. CDR3 length: 13 amino acids. Germline CDR1 reads SGDLS; CDR2 reads YYNGEE. V lost 2 bases, J lost 3 bases, and 2 bases stayed unmatched. The CDR3, as DNA: TGTGCCAGCAGCGTGACTAGCAGCTACGAGCAGTACTTC. Residues: CASSVTSSYEQYF.

J is TRBJ2-1 and V is TRBV11-3; 12 nucleotides align to TRBD2. The CDR3 totals 14 residues. Germline V gene sequence: CDR1 SGHNT, CDR2 YENEEA. J lost 7 bases, V lost 4 bases, and 2 bases had no gene match. The CDR3 loop is CASSSTSGRNEQFF. The CDR3 DNA reads TGTGCCAGCAGCTCGACTAGCGGGAGAAATGAGCAGTTCTTC.

With regard to this clone: Other nucleotide sequences from this sample produce the same CDR3. This chain connects TRBV5-1 to TRBJ2-7, with 7 bases fitting TRBD1. V lost 0 bases and J lost 0; bases outside the gene matches: 3. The CDR3 extends over 15 amino acids. Germline-derived CDR1 and CDR2 are SGHRS and YFSETQ. The CDR3 spells CASSLGTGPSYEQYF. The CDR3 DNA follows: TGCGCCAGCAGCTTGGGGACAGGACCCTCCTACGAGCAGTACTTC.

This clone showed up just a few times. The CDR3 DNA reads as TGTGCCAGCAGTCCGCATGGCACCGGGGAGCTGTTTTTT. It codes for CASSPHGTGELFF. V and J are TRBV6-5 and TRBJ2-2; D gene unclear. The CDR3 contains 13 residues. Per germline, CDR1 MNHEY and CDR2 SVGAGI. The V gene lost 5 bases and the J gene lost 4 bases, with 8 bases spanning the gap.

The gene calls are TRBV6-5 and TRBJ2-2; D is unclear. Germline values: CDR1 MNHEY, CDR2 SVGAGI. The V gene lost 6 bases and the J gene lost 0 bases, with 5 bases spanning the gap. The CDR3 consists of 13 residues. The CDR3 DNA is TGTGCCAGCAGGGAAACGAACACCGGGGAGCTGTTTTTT. Residues: CASRETNTGELFF.

The chain is built from TRBV27 and TRBJ1-2; possible D gene TRBD1, 5 bases. V lost 2 bases to trimming and J lost 8 bases, with 15 bases between them. This CDR3 is 14 amino acids long. Germline CDR1 is MNHEY and CDR2 is SMNVEV (reference sequence). The CDR3: CASSLVGAVEGYTF. In nucleotides, the CDR3 is TGTGCCAGCAGTTTAGTCGGGGCGGTAGAAGGCTACACCTTC.

This CDR3 is CATSLTGELFF. The CDR3 nucleotides read TGTGCCACTTCTTTAACCGGGGAGCTGTTTTTT. The V and J genes are TRBV19 and TRBJ2-2; D gene unclear. Germline values: CDR1 LNHDA, CDR2 SQIVND (reference sequence). The V and J ends lost 10 bases and 5 bases respectively, with 8 bases between them. This CDR3 spans 11 amino acids.

CDR3 residues: CASRRTGGSGELFF. Written as DNA, the CDR3 is TGTGCCAGCAGACGGACAGGGGGCAGCGGGGAGCTGTTTTTT. V gene TRBV11-2 combines with J gene TRBJ2-2, with 11 bases identical to TRBD1. The CDR3 is made up of 14 amino acids. V trimming: 6 bases; J trimming: 7 bases; junction bases outside the gene matches: 4. CDR1 is SGHAT and CDR2 is FQNNGV in the germline V gene.

CDR3 nucleotide sequence: TGTGCCAGCAGTGAGGTGGAGGGTCCATACAATGAGCAGTTCTTC. Protein: CASSEVEGPYNEQFF. The chain uses TRBV6-4 and TRBJ2-1; maybe TRBD2 (6 bases). This CDR3 spans 15 amino acids. Germline values: CDR1 MRHNA, CDR2 SNTAGT. With 3 bases removed from V and 4 bases from J, the gap between germline ends came to 13 bases.

V and J are TRBV4-1 and TRBJ1-1, with D maybe TRBD1 (6 bases). V lost 3 bases and J 4 bases, leaving 12 bases between the germline ends. Per germline, CDR1 MGHRA and CDR2 YSYEKL. The CDR3 has 14 residues. The chain's CDR3 is CASSQEEGGTEAFF. The CDR3 DNA is TGCGCCAGCAGCCAGGAGGAAGGGGGCACTGAAGCTTTCTTT.

This sequence joins TRBV19 and TRBJ1-1; D is ambiguous. The CDR3 is 13 amino acids. Germline values: CDR1 LNHDA, CDR2 SQIVND (reference sequence). V dropped 2 bases and J dropped 5 bases, with 9 bases sitting between them. The DNA of the CDR3 is TGTGCCAGTAGTATATGGGGTAAGACTGAAGCTTTCTTT. Its protein is CASSIWGKTEAFF.

The chain recombines TRBV7-2 with TRBJ2-7; 14 bases are shared with TRBD2. Germline V gives CDR1 SGHTA, CDR2 FQGNSA. Trimming cost V 6 bases and J 6 bases; bases outside gene matches: 4. CDR3 length: 14 residues. CDR3 in DNA: TGTGCCAGCAGGATTGGACTAGCGGGAGGCGAGCAGTACTTC. Translation gives CASRIGLAGGEQYF.

This chain joins TRBV19 and TRBJ2-7; D remains ambiguous. V was shortened by 5 bases and J by 4 bases, with 9 bases between the two germline ends. This CDR3 has 12 amino acids. Germline CDR1 is LNHDA and CDR2 is SQIVND (reference sequence). CDR3 bases: TGTGCCAGTAGTCGGGCAGGATACGAGCAGTACTTC. Translating it yields CASSRAGYEQYF.

In the case of this clone: A read error may account for a junction end that differs from germline. The chain has TRBV20-1 and TRBJ2-7; D gene uncertain. The length of the CDR3 is 9 residues. Germline V gene data show CDR1 as DFQATT and CDR2 as SNEGSKA (reference sequence). The CDR3 here is CSARRSSIF. The CDR3 region has the DNA TGCAGTGCTAGAAGATCCTCTATTTTC.

In the case of this clone: The sample holds other DNA sequences that translate to the same CDR3. The V call is TRBV5-1, the J call TRBJ2-2; D ambiguous. This CDR3 comprises 12 residues. Germline V gene lookup returns CDR1 SGHRS and CDR2 YFSETQ. Trimming shortened V by 2 bases and J by 2 bases, and 1 base separated the two germline ends. The CDR3: CASSFNTGELFF. Here the CDR3 DNA reads TGCGCCAGCAGCTTTAACACCGGGGAGCTGTTTTTT. Supplemented by reference TRBV5-1 and TRBJ2-2, the full variable domain reads KAGVTQTPRYLIKTRGQQVTLSCSPISGHRSVSWYQQTPGQGLQFLFEYFSETQRNKGNFPGRFSGRQFSNSRSEMNVSTLELGDSALYLCASSFNTGELFFGEGSRLTVL.

Remarks on this clone: This same CDR3 is encoded by further DNA sequences in the sample. J is TRBJ2-7 and V is TRBV28, with 8 bases matching TRBD1. Germline V lookup: CDR1 MDHEN, CDR2 SYDVKM. CDR3 length: 13 residues. After removal of 6 bases from V and 3 bases from J, the junction contained 4 bases not matched to a gene. In DNA form, the CDR3 reads TGTGCCAGCAGGCCGACAGGGGTCTACGAGCAGTACTTC. Translation gives CASRPTGVYEQYF.

This chain joins TRBV21-1 and TRBJ2-4; no check of the table's D call, TRBD2, against the DNA was made. TRBV21-1 is classified as a pseudogene. The CDR3 length is 15 residues. CDR3 in amino acids: CASRAPLVAKNIQYF. As DNA, the CDR3 is TGTGCCAGCAGGGCTCCCCTAGTAGCCAAAAACATTCAGTACTTC.

CDR3 sequence reads: CASSPKSGAGVSYEQYF. In DNA, the CDR3 is TGCGCCAGCAGCCCAAAGAGTGGGGCGGGGGTGTCCTACGAGCAGTACTTC. This sequence joins TRBV4-1 and TRBJ2-7, with 7 bases fitting TRBD2. Germline trimming cut 4 bases from V and 1 base from J; bases unmatched to any gene: 13. CDR3 length: 17 residues. Per germline, CDR1 MGHRA and CDR2 YSYEKL.